This T cell receptor beta chain was identified in a study of regulatory T cells in long-lasting Graves disease. This sample's time point: newly diagnosed GD, antithyroid drugs for less than 3 months. Following extraction of RNA from PBMCs, that RNA was used to make the TCR library. The TCR beta library used iRepertoire HTBI primers with Arm-PCR amplification of CDR3. From the multiplex PCR reads, TCRdb called clonotypes with MiXCR, one entry per CDR3 protein. The sample holds roughly 220,000 distinct CDR3 sequences, approximately 20% seen once. Per the germline V gene, CDR1 is SGHNT and CDR2 is YENEEA. Trimming pared 1 base from V and 0 bases from J, leaving 13 bases between. The CDR3 totals 16 residues. There are many counts of this clonotype.

Sequences were derived from peripheral blood mononuclear cells (PBMCs), sampled at new diagnosis, from a patient treated with antithyroid drugs. The chain links TRBV11-3 to TRBJ2-7; D ambiguous. This receptor was obtained from a female donor with Graves disease. DNA of the CDR3: TGTGCCAGCAGCTTAGGTTTCCTTTTGAGCTCCTACGAGCAGTACTTC. Translating it yields CASSLGFLLSSYEQYF.